This T cell receptor (beta chain) was obtained from a study of shared clonotypes between healthy human individuals. In the study overall: Aged between 18 and 49, the donors were a couple of women and three men.

Germline V CDR1 and CDR2: MGHRA, YSYEKL. This CDR3 is 15 amino acids long. The J segment lost 6 bases and the V segment lost 2 bases, leaving 7 bases of the junction unmatched. In the naive CD8 group, cells lacked CD45RO and were positively selected for CCR7, so terminally differentiated effector memory CD45RA+ cells were left out. Several immunoSEQ plates held equal portions of the genomic DNA taken from each subset. The repertoire was sequenced with immunoSEQ multiplex PCR; TCRdb's copy has only in-frame clones and lacks some. Among about 2 million clones listed, approximately 94% were seen once. For this clone: No antigen is known for it.

The study, taken as a whole, reports: Genetic and exposure-history diversity was limited by the few donors. Among the subsets, naive ones generally showed larger estimated richness than memory ones.

This TCR came from a man aged 18-30 years in good health. This rearrangement joins TRBV4-1 to TRBJ1-5, with 7 nucleotides matching TRBD1. Input material: naive CD8+ T cells sorted from blood. The CDR3 here is CASSQRTGGGQPQHF. The CDR3 DNA reads TGCGCCAGCAGCCAACGGACAGGAGGGGGTCAGCCCCAGCATTTT.